This T cell receptor beta chain was recovered during a study of memory CD4+ T cells and cytomegalovirus serostatus. The wider study: This sample comes from healthy Belgian adults, 9 CMV seropositive, around 26 seronegative.

V was clipped by 4 bases and J by 1 base; unmatched bases: 5. CDR1 GTSNPN and CDR2 SVGIG come from the germline V gene (reference sequence). There are 14 residues in the CDR3. Here immunoSEQ multiplex PCR was the method, and the copy in TCRdb shows in-frame clones only, minus some. The sample shows 45,000 to 65,000 clones, over 60% of them seen only once. Single viable CD3+CD4+CD8-CD45RO+ cells were sorted as the memory CD4+ T cells. The V call is TRBV30, the J call TRBJ2-5; 8 bases agree with TRBD1. The sequence derives from an adult in good health and CMV-seropositive. Sequencing used memory CD4+ T cells from blood. CDR3 DNA: TGTGCCTGGACCACGCAGGGGGCCCAAGAGACCCAGTACTTC. It is translated as CAWTTQGAQETQYF. The complete variable domain, with remaining parts taken from reference TRBV30 and TRBJ2-5, reads SQTIHQWPATLVQPVGSPLSLECTVEGTSNPNLYWYRQAAGRGLQLLFYSVGIGQISSEVPQNLSASRPQDRQFILSSKKLLLSDSGFYLCAWTTQGAQETQYFGPGTRLLVL.